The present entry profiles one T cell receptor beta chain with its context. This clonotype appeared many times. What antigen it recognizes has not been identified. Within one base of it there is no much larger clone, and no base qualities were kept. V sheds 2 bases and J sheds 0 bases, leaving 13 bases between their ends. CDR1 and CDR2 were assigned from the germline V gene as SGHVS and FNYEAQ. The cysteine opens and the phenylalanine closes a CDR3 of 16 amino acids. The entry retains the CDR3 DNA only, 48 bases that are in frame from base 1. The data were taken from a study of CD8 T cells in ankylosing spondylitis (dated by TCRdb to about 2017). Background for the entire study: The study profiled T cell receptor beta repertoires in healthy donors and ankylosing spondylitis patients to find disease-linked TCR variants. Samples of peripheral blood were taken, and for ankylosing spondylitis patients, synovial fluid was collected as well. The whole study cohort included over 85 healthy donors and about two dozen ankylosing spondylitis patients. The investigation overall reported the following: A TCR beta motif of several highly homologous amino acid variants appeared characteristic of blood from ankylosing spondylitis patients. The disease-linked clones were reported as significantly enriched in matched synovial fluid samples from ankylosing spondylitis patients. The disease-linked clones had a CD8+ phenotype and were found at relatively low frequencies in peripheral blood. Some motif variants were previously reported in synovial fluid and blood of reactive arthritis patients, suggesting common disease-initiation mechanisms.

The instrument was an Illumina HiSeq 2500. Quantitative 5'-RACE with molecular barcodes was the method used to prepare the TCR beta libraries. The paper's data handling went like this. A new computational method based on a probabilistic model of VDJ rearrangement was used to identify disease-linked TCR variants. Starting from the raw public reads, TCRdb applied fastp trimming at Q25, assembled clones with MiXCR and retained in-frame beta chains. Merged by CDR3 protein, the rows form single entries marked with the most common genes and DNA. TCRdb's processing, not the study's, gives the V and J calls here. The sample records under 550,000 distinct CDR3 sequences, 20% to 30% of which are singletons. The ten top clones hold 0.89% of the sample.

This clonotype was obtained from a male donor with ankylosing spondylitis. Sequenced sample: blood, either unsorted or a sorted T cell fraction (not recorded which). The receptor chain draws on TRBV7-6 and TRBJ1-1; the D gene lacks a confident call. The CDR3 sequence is CASSLSRGGLNTEAFF. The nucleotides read TGTGCCAGCAGCTTAAGCCGGGGAGGGTTGAACACTGAAGCTTTCTTT.